One sample yielded the 18 T cell receptor beta chains listed below, sequenced in a study of siplizumab effects on memory and regulatory T cells. Sequencing used immunoSEQ multiplex PCR; TCRdb keeps in-frame clones, though not all of them. Counted here are about 69,000 clones, roughly 88% occurring once; the ten biggest clones make up about 1.5%. Sequenced material: Tregs sorted from blood. All receptors derive from a human donor in good health.

The rearrangement uses TRBV4-2 and TRBJ1-3; D gene unclear. V dropped 2 bases and J dropped 0 bases, with 8 bases sitting between them. Germline assignment: CDR1 LGHNA and CDR2 YNFKEQ. This CDR3 is 15 amino acids long. CDR3 bases: TGTGCCAGCAGCCAATTGGGCGGCTCTGGAAACACCATATATTTT. Translating gives CASSQLGGSGNTIYF.

The chain uses TRBV28 and TRBJ2-2; weak D call: TRBD2 (6 bases). CDR1 and CDR2 (germline): MDHEN, SYDVKM. V was cut by 6 bases and J by 6 bases, with 11 bases left in between. This CDR3 has 13 residues. CDR3 nucleotides: TGTGCCAGCAGCCAGGGACTCCCCGGGGAGCTGTTTTTT. This codes for CASSQGLPGELFF.

The CDR3 region has the DNA TGTGCCTGGAATGTTGGAAACACCATATATTTT. Its translation: CAWNVGNTIYF. The gene calls are TRBV30 and TRBJ1-3, with D unresolved. This CDR3 has 11 residues. Germline values: CDR1 GTSNPN, CDR2 SVGIG (reference sequence). V lost 4 bases and J lost 3, with 4 bases in between. Variable domain in full (rest from reference TRBV30 and TRBJ1-3): SQTIHQWPATLVQPVGSPLSLECTVEGTSNPNLYWYRQAAGRGLQLLFYSVGIGQISSEVPQNLSASRPQDRQFILSSKKLLLSDSGFYLCAWNVGNTIYFGEGSWLTVV.

J is TRBJ2-1 and V is TRBV6-6, with TRBD2 identical over 15 bases. This CDR3 spans 15 amino acids. Germline values: CDR1 MNHNY, CDR2 SVGAGI (reference sequence). V lost 5 bases to trimming and J lost 8 bases; unmatched junction nucleotides: 4. The DNA of the CDR3 is TGTGCCAGCAGTGGAGGACTAGCGGGAGGGGATGAGCAGTTCTTC. This encodes CASSGGLAGGDEQFF.

The chain is built from TRBV7-2 and TRBJ1-2, with D tentatively TRBD1 (5 bases). Germline loops: CDR1 SGHTA, CDR2 FQGNSA. V dropped 3 bases and J dropped 4 bases, with 9 bases sitting between them. CDR3 length: 13 residues. The CDR3 sequence: CASSFTGGYGYTF. The CDR3 DNA reads as TGTGCCAGCAGCTTTACAGGAGGCTATGGCTACACCTTC.

This chain connects TRBV6-6 to TRBJ2-5; no clear D. CDR3 length equals 15 residues. Germline CDR1 MNHNY, CDR2 SVGAGI (reference sequence). Trimming took off 5 bases at V and 6 bases at J, with 19 bases between the two ends. CDR3 amino acids: CASSQPTDGKKTQYF. CDR3 DNA sequence: TGTGCCAGCAGTCAACCCACGGATGGGAAGAAGACCCAGTACTTC.

CDR3 loop: CASSPGSYEQYF. CDR3 in DNA: TGTGCCAGCTCACCAGGGAGCTACGAGCAGTACTTC. The chain combines TRBV18 with TRBJ2-7; tentatively, D is TRBD2 (5 bases). The CDR3 is made up of 12 amino acids. Germline V gene sequence: CDR1 KGHSH, CDR2 LQKENI. The ends were cut back, 2 bases at V and 3 bases at J, with 5 bases in the middle.

The V call is TRBV19, the J call TRBJ1-1, with D possibly TRBD1 on 5 matching bases. The CDR3 covers 14 residues. V lost 7 bases and J lost 1, with 13 bases in between. Germline CDR1 and CDR2: LNHDA and SQIVND (reference sequence). CDR3 sequence: CASNRGLGNTEAFF. In nucleotides, the CDR3 is TGTGCCAGTAATAGGGGATTAGGGAACACTGAAGCTTTCTTT.

The rearrangement links TRBV5-1 to TRBJ1-2; D is unclear. V was cut by 0 bases and J by 8 bases, with 8 bases left in between. The CDR3 spans 12 residues. Per the germline V gene, CDR1 is SGHRS and CDR2 is YFSETQ. The DNA of the CDR3 is TGCGCCAGCAGCTTGGGATCGTGGGGCTACACCTTC. Translated, it gives CASSLGSWGYTF. Based on the CDR3 plus reference TRBV5-1 and TRBJ1-2, the full variable domain is KAGVTQTPRYLIKTRGQQVTLSCSPISGHRSVSWYQQTPGQGLQFLFEYFSETQRNKGNFPGRFSGRQFSNSRSEMNVSTLELGDSALYLCASSLGSWGYTFGSGTRLTVV.

This clone was observed a single time. The CDR3 region is CASSAGGDYNEQFF. DNA of the CDR3: TGTGCCAGCAGCGCTGGTGGCGATTACAATGAGCAGTTCTTC. The chain recombines TRBV7-8 with TRBJ2-1; D call uncertain. The length of the CDR3 is 14 residues. The V end lost 5 bases, the J end lost 4 bases, and 12 bases lay between the germline ends. Germline values: CDR1 SGHVS, CDR2 FQNEAQ. Variable domain in full (rest from reference TRBV7-8 and TRBJ2-1): GAGVSQSPRYKVAKRGQDVALRCDPISGHVSLFWYQQALGQGPEFLTYFQNEAQLDKSGLPSDRFFAERPEGSVSTLKIQRTQQEDSAVYLCASSAGGDYNEQFFGPGTRLTVL.

The chain combines TRBV25-1 with TRBJ2-1; 12 bases are a match to TRBD1. The trim removed 1 base at V and 8 bases at J, leaving 12 bases unmatched. The CDR3 covers 18 residues. CDR1 is MGHDK, CDR2 SYGVNS, per germline. The CDR3 DNA follows: TGTGCCAGCAGTGAATGGGGGGCCGGGACAGGGGGCCAGGATGAGCAGTTCTTC. Protein product: CASSEWGAGTGGQDEQFF.

This clone was observed a few times. The chain has TRBV5-4 and TRBJ2-2; 7 positions match TRBD1. CDR1 SGHNT and CDR2 YYREEE come from the germline V gene (reference sequence). The CDR3 is 14 residues long. Trimming at V came to 6 bases and at J to 5 bases, leaving 7 bases not matched to a gene. CDR3 loop: CASKKAGGTGELFF. Here the CDR3 DNA reads TGTGCCAGCAAAAAGGCAGGGGGAACCGGGGAGCTGTTTTTT. Complete variable domain (other parts from reference TRBV5-4 and TRBJ2-2): ETGVTQSPTHLIKTRGQQVTLRCSSQSGHNTVSWYQQALGQGPQFIFQYYREEENGRGNFPPRFSGLQFPNYSSELNVNALELDDSALYLCASKKAGGTGELFFGEGSRLTVL.

The chain couples TRBV30 to TRBJ2-2; D call uncertain. The CDR3 totals 11 residues. Germline values: CDR1 GTSNPN, CDR2 SVGIG (reference sequence). The V end lost 0 bases, the J end lost 5 bases, and 1 base lay between the germline ends. As DNA, the CDR3 is TGTGCCTGGAGTGTAACCGGGGAGCTGTTTTTT. This codes for CAWSVTGELFF.

V is TRBV5-6 and J is TRBJ2-7, with D perhaps TRBD1 or TRBD2 (6 bases each). Germline CDR1 reads SGHDT; CDR2 reads YYEEEE. The V and J ends lost 6 bases and 6 bases respectively, with 19 bases between them. There are 14 residues in the CDR3. CDR3 DNA sequence: TGTGCCAGCACCAAATATGGGGGGCCGTCCGAGCAGTACTTC. It encodes CASTKYGGPSEQYF.

The chain recombines TRBV2 with TRBJ2-7; D possibly matches TRBD1 or TRBD2 (5 bases each). The CDR3 loop spans 16 amino acids. Trimming cost V 5 bases and J 3 bases, with 20 bases left between them. CDR1 is SNHLY, CDR2 FYNNEI, per germline. CDR3 amino acids: CASSNEPGRVSYEQYF. The CDR3 nucleotides are TGTGCCAGCAGTAATGAACCGGGACGTGTCAGCTACGAGCAGTACTTC. The full variable domain, completed using reference TRBV2 and TRBJ2-7, is EPEVTQTPSHQVTQMGQEVILRCVPISNHLYFYWYRQILGQKVEFLVSFYNNEISEKSEIFDDQFSVERPDGSNFTLKIRSTKLEDSAMYFCASSNEPGRVSYEQYFGPGTRLTVT.

This clone occurred a few times. The chain is built from TRBV11-3 and TRBJ1-6; D call uncertain. The V end lost 0 bases, the J end lost 0 bases, and 3 bases lay between the germline ends. CDR3 length equals 15 residues. Germline-derived CDR1 and CDR2 are SGHNT and YENEEA. CDR3 protein: CASSLEGSYNSPLHF. For the CDR3, the DNA is TGTGCCAGCAGCTTAGAAGGCTCCTATAATTCACCCCTCCACTTT.

The chain carries TRBV2 and TRBJ2-1; D is unresolved. Deletions cut 10 bases from V and 0 bases from J, with 10 bases between. The CDR3 runs to 13 residues. Germline V gene lookup returns CDR1 SNHLY and CDR2 FYNNEI. In nucleotides, the CDR3 is TGTGCCAATAAACGAGACTCCTACAATGAGCAGTTCTTC. It translates to CANKRDSYNEQFF. Full variable domain (remainder filled in from reference TRBV2 and TRBJ2-1): EPEVTQTPSHQVTQMGQEVILRCVPISNHLYFYWYRQILGQKVEFLVSFYNNEISEKSEIFDDQFSVERPDGSNFTLKIRSTKLEDSAMYFCANKRDSYNEQFFGPGTRLTVL.

The count of this clone is one. The rearrangement links TRBV6-1 to TRBJ2-7; TRBD2 matches at 12 bases. This CDR3 is 19 amino acids long. CDR1 and CDR2 from the germline V gene are MNHNS and SASEGT. Trimming cost V 3 bases and J 0 bases; bases outside gene matches: 12. The CDR3 here is CASSEGLAGPSTFSYEQYF. CDR3 coding DNA: TGTGCCAGCAGTGAGGGACTAGCGGGTCCCTCGACCTTCTCCTACGAGCAGTACTTC.